This T cell receptor (beta chain) came from a study of T cell clonality in common variable immunodeficiency. Sequencing input was equivalent genomic DNA from CVID and controls. Assay used: immunoSEQ multiplex PCR; TCRdb lists only in-frame clones, some missing. The specimen has 30,000 to 35,000 clones, none found just once. This clone was counted ten times or more. The antigen is unknown. The observed sequence ends 3 residues before the CDR3 terminus, with the missing tail filled in from the germline J gene. Study findings and constraints: Reportedly, TCR beta sequences from common variable immunodeficiency showed fewer deletions and N-nucleotide insertions.

Trimming cost V 2 bases and J 4 bases; bases outside gene matches: 2. CDR1 is SGHDT, CDR2 YYEEEE, per germline. This CDR3 region has 13 residues. The clonotype was recovered from a person aged 18 to 70 in good health. V and J are TRBV5-6 and TRBJ2-5; 7 bases are shared with TRBD2. Sequencing was done on a sample of peripheral blood mononuclear cells. The covered CDR3 bases are TGTGCCAGCAGCTTTGTAGCGGGAGAGACC. This gives the protein CASSFVAGET. From start to end, the CDR3 is CASSFVAGETQYF.